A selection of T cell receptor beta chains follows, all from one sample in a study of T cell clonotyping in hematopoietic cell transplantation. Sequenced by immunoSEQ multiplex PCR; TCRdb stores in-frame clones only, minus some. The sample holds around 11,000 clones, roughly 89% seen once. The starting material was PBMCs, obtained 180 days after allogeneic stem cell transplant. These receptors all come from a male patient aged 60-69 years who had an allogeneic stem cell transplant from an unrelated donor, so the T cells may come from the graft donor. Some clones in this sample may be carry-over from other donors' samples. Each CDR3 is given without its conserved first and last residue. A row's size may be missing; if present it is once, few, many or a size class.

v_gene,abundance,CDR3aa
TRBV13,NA,ASSFRGMYNSPLH
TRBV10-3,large,AISELPGTGGGKETQY
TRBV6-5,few,ASSPSGNTEAF
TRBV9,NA,ASSATPGLDTQY
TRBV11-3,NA,ASSLNRQPNYGYT
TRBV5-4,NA,ASSLTGSYEQY
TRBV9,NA,ASSVSGKGINEQF
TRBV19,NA,ASSLSSYNSPLH
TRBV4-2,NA,ASSQIRPDYRGNYGYT
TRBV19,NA,ASSIDGAGELF
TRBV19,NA,ASSRDRVDYGYT
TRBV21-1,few,ASSKRRGGLLSGANVLT
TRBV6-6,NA,ASSYPGTGVPEAF
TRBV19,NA,ASSLGTGNQPQH
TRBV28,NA,ASSLGQDNQPQH
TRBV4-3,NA,ASSQESTTNEKLF
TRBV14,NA,ASSQVPWTERPQY
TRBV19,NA,ASSIFHVTGARSGANVLT
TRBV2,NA,ASSDWIGPTARPLH
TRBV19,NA,ATAGGLADYNEQF
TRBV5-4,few,ASSSGQGASNYGYT
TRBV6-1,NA,ASSELSSYNSPLH
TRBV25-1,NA,ASSDRGNTEAF
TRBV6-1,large,ASSEVSYTEAF
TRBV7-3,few,ASAPWGPTEAF
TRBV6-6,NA,ATTRGGNQPQH
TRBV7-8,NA,ASIAGGVETQY
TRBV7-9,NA,ASTLGPRSYEQY
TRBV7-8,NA,ASSQRGDYNSPLH
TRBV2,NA,ASRDDSLKPSYNSPLH
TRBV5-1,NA,ASSLGDRRSQETQY
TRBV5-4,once,ASSLEGAQPQH
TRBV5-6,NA,ASSLGVGHTGELF
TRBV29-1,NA,SVEESSGNTEAF
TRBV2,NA,ASRGEGNQPQH
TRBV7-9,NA,ASGTGNGYT
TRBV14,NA,ASSQDRVGTEQY
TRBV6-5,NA,ASSYDQDQPQH
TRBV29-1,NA,SVVWTVDTQY
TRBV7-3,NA,ASSLSHGDEQF
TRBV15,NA,ATSSSLSGLPYGYT
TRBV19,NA,ASQLGGEAYNEQF
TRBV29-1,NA,SVEGSNSGGLY
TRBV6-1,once,ASSEGLGGSEQY
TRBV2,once,ASSHGQVTNYGYT
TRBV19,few,ASEQGNQPQH